One and the same sample provided the 32 T cell receptor beta chains below, sequenced in a study of cytomegalovirus exposure and HLA in healthy donors. 13 Jbeta primers and 60 Vbeta primers were used for the PCR. The assay was immunoSEQ multiplex PCR, and TCRdb's table has in-frame clones only and misses some. This table has about 85,000 clones, about 80% appearing once. Sequenced: PBMCs. These receptors all stem from a middle-aged man in good health and CMV-seropositive.

The chain has TRBV15 and TRBJ2-5, with 8 positions matching TRBD1. The J call may be in error: the DNA end matches TRBJ2-7 better. This CDR3 has 14 residues. Germline V lookup: CDR1 LNHNV, CDR2 YYDKDF (reference sequence). Here the CDR3 reads CATSRNRQGNEQYF. The CDR3 DNA is TGTGCCACCAGCAGAAACCGACAGGGGAACGAGCAGTACTTC.

The chain recombines TRBV6-1 with TRBJ1-1, with D unresolved. Trimming stripped 10 bases from V and 6 bases from J, with 15 bases between. CDR1 is MNHNS, CDR2 SASEGT, per germline. CDR3 length equals 12 residues. CDR3 DNA: TGTGCCACCCCGACCCTGGGCGCTGAAGCTTTCTTT. Its translation is CATPTLGAEAFF.

Worth noting for this clone: At one end the junction does not follow the germline gene, possibly because of a read error. This chain links TRBV7-9 with TRBJ2-2; no definite D call. Germline CDR1 reads SEHNR; CDR2 reads FQNEAQ (reference sequence). This CDR3 region has 12 residues. The CDR3 region is CSSSPLTGELFF. The CDR3 nucleotides read TGTTCCAGCAGCCCCCTCACCGGGGAGCTGTTTTTT.

The V and J genes are TRBV11-2 and TRBJ2-7; 7 nucleotides align to TRBD2. From germline, CDR1 is SGHAT and CDR2 FQNNGV. This CDR3 has 15 residues. J gave up 1 base and V 0 bases, and 3 bases lay outside the gene matches. The CDR3 loop reads CASSLEGRGSYEQYF. CDR3 bases: TGTGCCAGCAGCTTAGAGGGGCGGGGGTCCTACGAGCAGTACTTC.

The rearrangement uses TRBV7-9 and TRBJ2-1; maybe TRBD2 (5 bases). With 6 bases removed from V and 4 bases from J, the gap between germline ends came to 10 bases. The CDR3 has 13 residues. CDR1 and CDR2 (germline): SEHNR, FQNEAQ (reference sequence). In nucleotides, the CDR3 is TGTGCCAGCAGGGATAGCGAATACAATGAGCAGTTCTTC. It specifies CASRDSEYNEQFF.

The gene calls are TRBV9 and TRBJ2-2; TRBD2 aligns across 7 bases. Germline V gene lookup returns CDR1 SGDLS and CDR2 YYNGEE. There are 18 residues in the CDR3. The trim removed 5 bases at V and 2 bases at J, leaving 15 bases unmatched. This chain's CDR3 is CASSLRLADTLNTGELFF. The CDR3 DNA follows: TGTGCCAGCAGTCTGAGGCTAGCGGATACACTCAACACCGGGGAGCTGTTTTTT. Filled out from reference TRBV9 and TRBJ2-2, the complete variable domain reads DSGVTQTPKHLITATGQRVTLRCSPRSGDLSVYWYQQSLDQGLQFLIQYYNGEERAKGNILERFSAQQFPDLHSELNLSSLELGDSALYFCASSLRLADTLNTGELFFGEGSRLTVL.

The genes are TRBV2 and TRBJ2-5, with D maybe TRBD2 (6 bases). Germline CDR1 is SNHLY and CDR2 is FYNNEI. Between the trimmed V and J ends, which lost 7 bases and 2 bases, there was a span of 20 bases. The CDR3 contains 16 residues. The CDR3 nucleotides read TGTGCCAGCACCATAGGGACTCGTGTTTTTCAAGAGACCCAGTACTTC. Translation: CASTIGTRVFQETQYF.

The chain combines TRBV5-8 with TRBJ2-3; tentatively, D is TRBD1 (6 bases). The CDR3 is 17 residues long. V lost 0 bases and J lost 4, with 18 bases in between. CDR1 and CDR2 (germline): SGHTS, YDEGEE. The CDR3 nucleotides read TGTGCCAGCAGCTTGGCAGGGGCTCCGGGGACCCCAGATACGCAGTATTTT. Protein product: CASSLAGAPGTPDTQYF.

Remarks on this clone: One end of the junction fails to match germline, which may point to a read error. The chain joins TRBV7-9 to TRBJ1-2; the D is unclear. The germline V gene encodes CDR1 SEHNR and CDR2 FQNEAQ (reference sequence). The CDR3 is made up of 16 amino acids. CDR3: CSSSLGRGLEGYGYTF. CDR3 bases: TGTTCCAGCAGCTTGGGTCGAGGGTTGGAGGGTTATGGCTACACCTTC.

This rearrangement joins TRBV7-9 to TRBJ2-1; D might be TRBD2 (5 bases). In germline, CDR1 is SEHNR, CDR2 FQNEAQ (reference sequence). This CDR3 region has 13 residues. V shed 9 bases and J shed 4 bases, with 13 bases lying between them. In DNA, the CDR3 is TGTGCCAGTTACCCGGAGGTATACAATGAGCAGTTCTTC. Translating it yields CASYPEVYNEQFF.

The chain employs TRBV6-5 and TRBJ2-7, with D possibly TRBD2 on 6 matching bases. Trimming stripped 4 bases from V and 0 bases from J, with 10 bases between. The CDR3 is 14 residues long. Per the germline V gene, CDR1 is MNHEY and CDR2 is SVGAGI. CDR3 DNA sequence: TGTGCCAGCAGTTTAGCGGACAACTCCTACGAGCAGTACTTC. Translating gives CASSLADNSYEQYF.

This chain uses TRBV6-5 with TRBJ2-7; 11 bases line up with TRBD2. This CDR3 spans 15 amino acids. V dropped 6 bases and J dropped 7; count of bases not matched to a gene: 11. Germline loops: CDR1 MNHEY, CDR2 SVGAGI. CDR3 nucleotide sequence: TGTGCCAGCAGCTCCACCGGGACTAGCGGTTGGGAGCAGTACTTC. Translated: CASSSTGTSGWEQYF.

This clone was seen once. The rearrangement joins TRBV9 to TRBJ2-3, with 12 bases that match TRBD1. Germline V gives CDR1 SGDLS, CDR2 YYNGEE. V gave up 0 bases and J gave up 5 bases; unmatched junction bases: 1. This CDR3 spans 15 amino acids. The CDR3 spells CASSVGDRGQDTQYF. Here the CDR3 DNA reads TGTGCCAGCAGCGTAGGGGACAGGGGGCAAGATACGCAGTATTTT.

The rearrangement joins TRBV7-6 to TRBJ1-2; no firm D call. Per the germline V gene, CDR1 is SGHVS and CDR2 is FNYEAQ. The CDR3 runs 15 residues. V shed 1 base and J shed 0 bases, with 9 bases lying between them. CDR3 in amino acids: CASSLGVGANYGYTF. The DNA for the CDR3 is TGTGCCAGCAGCTTAGGCGTGGGAGCTAACTATGGCTACACCTTC.

This chain links TRBV15 with TRBJ2-7, with 7 bases matching TRBD1. After removal of 0 bases from V and 5 bases from J, the junction contained 7 bases not matched to a gene. The CDR3 totals 15 residues. Germline V gene lookup returns CDR1 LNHNV and CDR2 YYDKDF (reference sequence). CDR3 protein: CATSREGQAFDEQYF. The CDR3 DNA sequence: TGTGCCACCAGCAGAGAAGGACAGGCCTTTGACGAGCAGTACTTC.

This sequence joins TRBV7-2 and TRBJ2-1; D is unclear. Trimming cost V 0 bases and J 10 bases, with 7 bases left between them. The germline V gene has CDR1 SGHTA and CDR2 FQGNSA. The CDR3 spans 12 residues. The chain's CDR3 is CASSLAYSEQFF. The CDR3 nucleotides are TGTGCCAGCAGCTTAGCGTATTCGGAGCAGTTCTTC.

This clone was seen more than once but under ten times. The rearrangement joins TRBV5-4 to TRBJ2-1, with 8 bases identical to TRBD2. Germline lookup yields CDR1 SGHNT and CDR2 YYREEE (reference sequence). CDR3 length equals 14 residues. V lost 2 bases to trimming and J lost 15 bases; unmatched junction nucleotides: 13. This CDR3 reads CASSLPGLVFAVFF. DNA for the CDR3: TGTGCCAGCAGCTTACCGGGACTAGTTTTCGCCGTGTTCTTC. Full variable domain (rest looked up from reference TRBV5-4 and TRBJ2-1): ETGVTQSPTHLIKTRGQQVTLRCSSQSGHNTVSWYQQALGQGPQFIFQYYREEENGRGNFPPRFSGLQFPNYSSELNVNALELDDSALYLCASSLPGLVFAVFFGPGTRLTVL.

The CDR3 nucleotides read TGCGCCAGCAGCCAAGATCAGCGCGGGCAAAATCAGCCCCAGCATTTT. It yields the protein CASSQDQRGQNQPQHF. The gene calls are TRBV4-3 and TRBJ1-5; D is unclear. Germline CDR1 is LGHNA and CDR2 is YSLEER. The CDR3 has 16 amino acids. With 0 bases removed from V and 4 bases from J, the gap between germline ends came to 13 bases.

The genes are TRBV5-1 and TRBJ2-3, with D tentatively TRBD2 (6 bases). V was cut by 4 bases and J by 0 bases, with 15 bases left in between. Germline V gives CDR1 SGHRS, CDR2 YFSETQ. The length of the CDR3 is 16 residues. This chain's CDR3 is CASSLTSLASTDTQYF. The CDR3 nucleotides are TGCGCCAGCAGCCTAACTAGCTTAGCTAGCACAGATACGCAGTATTTT.

The genes are TRBV28 and TRBJ1-4; no definite D call. There are 14 residues in the CDR3. V dropped 4 bases and J dropped 9 bases, with 15 bases sitting between them. Germline CDR1 reads MDHEN; CDR2 reads SYDVKM. CDR3 nucleotide sequence: TGTGCCAGCAGTTCTGGTGAGGTGTTGCAAAAACTGTTTTTT. Protein sequence: CASSSGEVLQKLFF.

The genes are TRBV9 and TRBJ1-5; D is undetermined. CDR3 length equals 13 residues. The germline CDR1 and CDR2 sequences are SGDLS and YYNGEE. Trimming shortened V by 4 bases and J by 2 bases, and 7 bases separated the two germline ends. Here the CDR3 DNA reads TGTGCCAGCAGCCCCCTCGGCAATCAGCCCCAGCATTTT. This gives the protein CASSPLGNQPQHF.

The V gene is TRBV12-1, the J gene TRBJ1-2. TRBV12-1 is a pseudogene segment. The CDR3 length is 13 residues. CDR3 region: CASSFSGVYGYTF. For the CDR3, the DNA is TGTGCCAGCAGCTTTTCGGGTGTTTATGGCTACACCTTC.

This clone was seen a handful of times. The chain links TRBV4-2 to TRBJ2-7; 7 bases fit TRBD2. V shed 1 base and J 3 bases; nucleotides not matched to a gene: 15. The CDR3 runs 18 residues. Germline assignment: CDR1 LGHNA and CDR2 YNFKEQ. CDR3 in DNA: TGTGCCAGCAGCCAAGCGCAGGGTCGGCCTAGCGGACTCTACGAGCAGTACTTC. This translates into CASSQAQGRPSGLYEQYF.

The CDR3 sequence is CASSLGLAGREQFF. The CDR3 nucleotides read TGTGCCAGCAGCTTGGGGCTAGCGGGGAGGGAGCAGTTCTTC. This chain joins TRBV5-5 and TRBJ2-1, with 9 positions matching TRBD2. Per the germline V gene, CDR1 is SGHKS and CDR2 is YYEKEE (reference sequence). V was clipped by 0 bases and J by 10 bases; unmatched bases: 5. The CDR3 spans 14 residues. Full variable domain (outside the CDR3, taken from reference TRBV5-5 and TRBJ2-1): DAGVTQSPTHLIKTRGQQVTLRCSPISGHKSVSWYQQVLGQGPQFIFQYYEKEERGRGNFPDRFSARQFPNYSSELNVNALLLGDSALYLCASSLGLAGREQFFGPGTRLTVL.

This clone was recorded only once. CDR3 DNA sequence: TGCGCCAGCAGCCAAACTAGCGGCAGCAATGAGCAGTTCTTC. Translating gives CASSQTSGSNEQFF. This chain links TRBV4-3 with TRBJ2-1, with 8 bases aligning to TRBD2. Germline V gene lookup returns CDR1 LGHNA and CDR2 YSLEER. The V and J ends lost 2 bases and 6 bases, in that order; junction bases with no gene match: 3. The CDR3 spans 14 residues.

The rearrangement joins TRBV4-2 to TRBJ1-1, with D uncertain. The ends were cut back, 7 bases at V and 7 bases at J, with 25 bases in the middle. Germline V gene sequence: CDR1 LGHNA, CDR2 YNFKEQ. The CDR3 extends over 16 amino acids. The CDR3 loop is CASTPRDGIGGSEAFF. The CDR3 DNA sequence: TGTGCCAGCACCCCTCGCGACGGGATCGGAGGGAGTGAAGCTTTCTTT.

A remark on this clone: Relative to the germline gene, one junction end is altered; a read error may explain this. The CDR3 DNA is TGTTCCAGCAGCTTTGGAAGTGCGGCCGGAAACACCATATATTTT. It encodes CSSSFGSAAGNTIYF. The chain uses TRBV7-9 and TRBJ1-3, with D uncertain. Germline CDR1 reads SEHNR; CDR2 reads FQNEAQ (reference sequence). CDR3 length equals 15 residues.

This clone was seen a handful of times. The rearrangement uses TRBV30 and TRBJ2-1, with 9 bases that match TRBD2. CDR1 GTSNPN and CDR2 SVGIG come from the germline V gene (reference sequence). With V trimmed by 7 bases and J by 7 bases, 11 bases remained unmatched. The CDR3 sequence is 14 residues long. The CDR3 region has the DNA TGTGCCTCCGCCGCGGGGGGGACTTTGAATGAGCAGTTCTTC. Encoded protein: CASAAGGTLNEQFF.

The rearrangement links TRBV5-5 to TRBJ2-1; 9 bases map to TRBD2. V lost 4 bases, J lost 3 bases, and 8 bases stayed unmatched. CDR3 size: 16 residues. Germline V gene lookup returns CDR1 SGHKS and CDR2 YYEKEE (reference sequence). The CDR3 spells CASSLLLAGIYNEQFF. CDR3 nucleotides: TGTGCCAGCAGCCTACTCCTAGCGGGGATCTACAATGAGCAGTTCTTC.

The chain recombines TRBV5-1 with TRBJ2-7; D may be TRBD2 (6 bases). Trimming cost V 7 bases and J 2 bases, with 25 bases left between them. Per germline, CDR1 SGHRS and CDR2 YFSETQ. The CDR3 runs to 17 residues. The CDR3 here is CASRLMGGGEITYEQYF. The CDR3 nucleotides read TGCGCCAGCCGCCTAATGGGGGGAGGAGAGATAACCTACGAGCAGTACTTC. Full variable domain (missing parts from reference TRBV5-1 and TRBJ2-7): KAGVTQTPRYLIKTRGQQVTLSCSPISGHRSVSWYQQTPGQGLQFLFEYFSETQRNKGNFPGRFSGRQFSNSRSEMNVSTLELGDSALYLCASRLMGGGEITYEQYFGPGTRLTVT.

The sample holds a few counts of this clone. The chain joins TRBV5-4 to TRBJ2-2, with D possibly TRBD2 on 5 matching bases. The germline V gene has CDR1 SGHNT and CDR2 YYREEE (reference sequence). CDR3 size: 15 residues. Trimming removed 0 bases at V and 4 bases at J, with 10 bases between. The CDR3 coding sequence is TGTGCCAGCAGCTTGGAGCGGAGATTCACCGGGGAGCTGTTTTTT. Translation: CASSLERRFTGELFF.

The chain is built from TRBV5-4 and TRBJ2-1, with D perhaps TRBD2 (5 bases). V was trimmed by 0 bases and J by 0 bases, leaving 10 bases between them. Germline assignment: CDR1 SGHNT and CDR2 YYREEE (reference sequence). This CDR3 is 16 amino acids long. This CDR3 reads CASSLGGQTSYNEQFF. CDR3 nucleotide sequence: TGTGCCAGCAGCTTGGGCGGGCAGACCTCCTACAATGAGCAGTTCTTC.